The 16 T cell receptor beta chains below all came from one sample that was sequenced in a study of blood T cell repertoires in COVID-19. Assay: immunoSEQ multiplex PCR; the TCRdb copy retains only in-frame clones and omits some. The table lists some 150,000 clones, 60% to 80% of them singletons. The sample was peripheral blood. The receptors derive from a woman between 50 and 59 years old with active or convalescent COVID-19.

The gene calls are TRBV5-1 and TRBJ1-2; 7 nucleotides align to TRBD1. V shed 2 bases and J 0 bases; nucleotides not matched to a gene: 4. This CDR3 is built from 15 residues. Germline CDR1 reads SGHRS; CDR2 reads YFSETQ. CDR3 bases: TGCGCCAGCAGCTTAATGCAGGGGGCTAACTATGGCTACACCTTC. It codes for CASSLMQGANYGYTF.

The chain has TRBV6-6 and TRBJ1-2; tentatively, D is TRBD1 (5 bases). CDR3 length: 16 amino acids. Germline V gene lookup returns CDR1 MNHNY and CDR2 SVGAGI (reference sequence). Trimming cost V 0 bases and J 4 bases, with 15 bases left between them. The CDR3 DNA reads TGTGCCAGCAGTTACTCAGGAGGGGCAAAGAGCTATGGCTACACCTTC. It yields the protein CASSYSGGAKSYGYTF.

The rearrangement joins TRBV6-5 to TRBJ1-6; D gene uncertain. Per the germline V gene, CDR1 is MNHEY and CDR2 is SVGAGI. Trimming cost V 7 bases and J 6 bases, with 10 bases left between them. The CDR3 extends over 13 amino acids. The CDR3 DNA sequence: TGTGCCAGCAAAATGACACCTAATTCACCCCTCCACTTT. Protein sequence: CASKMTPNSPLHF.

This clone occurred many times. The CDR3 protein is CASRPGTGGPGYTF. The CDR3 DNA reads as TGTGCCAGCAGGCCCGGGACAGGGGGACCTGGCTACACCTTC. The chain recombines TRBV2 with TRBJ1-2; 11 bases align to TRBD1. Germline CDR1 SNHLY, CDR2 FYNNEI. V was clipped by 6 bases and J by 7 bases; unmatched bases: 7. CDR3 length equals 14 residues.

This chain uses TRBV7-2 with TRBJ2-7; D gene unclear. The V gene's germline CDR1 is SGHTA and CDR2 FQGNSA. This CDR3 has 13 residues. Trimming removed 1 base from V and 2 bases from J, with 6 bases in between. The CDR3, as DNA: TGTGCCAGCAGCTTAGGAGTGCCCTACGAGCAGTACTTC. Its translation: CASSLGVPYEQYF.

The J gene is TRBJ2-7, the V gene TRBV14; D unclear. Germline CDR1 SGHDN, CDR2 FVKESK. The CDR3 extends over 14 amino acids. V was shortened by 2 bases and J by 4 bases, with 12 bases between the two germline ends. The CDR3 DNA sequence: TGTGCCAGCAGCCAATTAGACATACCTTACGAGCAGTACTTC. Amino acid sequence: CASSQLDIPYEQYF.

This clone has just a few counts. The J gene is TRBJ2-7, the V gene TRBV5-1; tentatively, D is TRBD2 (6 bases). The germline V gene encodes CDR1 SGHRS and CDR2 YFSETQ. The CDR3 loop spans 14 amino acids. V dropped 2 bases and J dropped 5 bases, with 14 bases sitting between them. CDR3 in amino acids: CASSLGAGPNEQYF. The CDR3 DNA follows: TGCGCCAGCAGCTTAGGCGCGGGGCCCAACGAGCAGTACTTC.

This clone was detected ten times or more. This rearrangement joins TRBV19 to TRBJ1-4, with 9 bases that match TRBD1. CDR3 length: 12 residues. Trimming at V came to 9 bases and at J to 8 bases, leaving 4 bases not matched to a gene. Germline loops: CDR1 LNHDA, CDR2 SQIVND (reference sequence). CDR3 coding DNA: TGTGCCAGCTTGGGACAGGGCGAAAAACTGTTTTTT. This sequence encodes CASLGQGEKLFF.

The J gene is TRBJ1-1, the V gene TRBV7-8; D unclear. This CDR3 contains 16 residues. Germline-derived CDR1 and CDR2 are SGHVS and FQNEAQ. V was shortened by 2 bases and J by 0 bases, with 13 bases between the two germline ends. In nucleotides, the CDR3 is TGTGCCAGCAGCTTATCCATTGACTGGGTGAACACTGAAGCTTTCTTT. Residues: CASSLSIDWVNTEAFF.

The chain employs TRBV7-2 and TRBJ1-1; TRBD1 matches at 7 bases. The CDR3 runs 14 residues. Germline assignment: CDR1 SGHTA and CDR2 FQGNSA. V was pared by 4 bases and J by 1 base, with 3 bases of the junction left unmatched. The CDR3 is CASSWRQGNTEAFF. In DNA form, the CDR3 reads TGTGCCAGCAGCTGGCGACAGGGGAACACTGAAGCTTTCTTT.

This chain joins TRBV2 and TRBJ1-5; 11 bases fit TRBD1. The V gene end was trimmed by 9 bases and the J gene end by 11 bases; junction bases not matched to a gene: 12. Germline-derived CDR1 and CDR2 are SNHLY and FYNNEI. The CDR3 length is 14 residues. The CDR3 nucleotides are TGTGCCAGTAGCCGGGACAGGGGGAACATAGCCCAGCATTTT. Protein sequence: CASSRDRGNIAQHF.

V gene TRBV10-1 combines with J gene TRBJ2-7; the D is unclear. There are 13 residues in the CDR3. V was clipped by 7 bases and J by 2 bases, with 12 bases between them. In germline, CDR1 is WNHNN, CDR2 SYGVQD (reference sequence). The CDR3 DNA is TGCGCCAGCAACTACAATCCAGCCTACGAGCAGTACTTC. Amino acids: CASNYNPAYEQYF.

The chain couples TRBV2 to TRBJ2-7, with 7 bases lining up with TRBD2. The CDR3 runs 14 residues. In germline, CDR1 is SNHLY, CDR2 FYNNEI. The V segment lost 6 bases and the J segment 0 bases; nucleotides outside the gene matches: 5. The CDR3 spells CASRLAEPSYEQYF. CDR3 bases: TGTGCCAGCAGGCTAGCGGAACCCTCCTACGAGCAGTACTTC.

The genes are TRBV10-3 and TRBJ1-3; 7 nucleotides match TRBD1. Germline V gene lookup returns CDR1 ENHRY and CDR2 SYGVKD. The length of the CDR3 is 13 residues. V shed 10 bases, J shed 0 bases, and the junction held 3 bases outside the gene matches. CDR3 in DNA: TGTGCCACCCGGGACAGCTCTGGAAACACCATATATTTT. Translated, it gives CATRDSSGNTIYF.

This clone has just one count. The CDR3 DNA is TGTGCCAGTAGTACAGGGTTAGAGGAAAAACTGTTTTTT. Residues: CASSTGLEEKLFF. The chain has TRBV19 and TRBJ1-4; a possible D gene is TRBD1 (5 bases). V was pared by 4 bases and J by 8 bases, with 11 bases between. CDR3 size: 13 residues. Germline values: CDR1 LNHDA, CDR2 SQIVND (reference sequence).

The rearrangement uses TRBV6-5 and TRBJ2-2; 9 nucleotides agree with TRBD1. The CDR3 is 15 amino acids. The germline V gene has CDR1 MNHEY and CDR2 SVGAGI. With V trimmed by 6 bases and J by 4 bases, 6 bases remained unmatched. This chain's CDR3 is CASRFGTGFTGELFF. The CDR3 bases are TGTGCCAGCAGATTCGGGACAGGGTTCACCGGGGAGCTGTTTTTT.